A selection of T cell receptor beta chains follows, all from one sample in a study of a mutant IDH1 vaccine in newly diagnosed glioma. Only in-frame clones appear in the TCRdb table, and some are missing; sequencing was by immunoSEQ multiplex PCR. The sample includes approximately 100,000 clones, around 90% of them seen just once. The sequences come from PBMCs, collected from a glioma patient treated with radiotherapy, temozolomide or both. The receptor source for this set is a woman in her fifties or sixties with glioma. CDR3s include the opening cysteine and the closing phenylalanine or tryptophan. The D gene is left open where the match is weak. Clone sizes are given selectively: once, few, many, or a class where the clone is expanded.

>TRBD2|few|TRBV5-1|TRBJ2-3
CASNSAGADTQYF
TGCGCCAGCAACTCAGCGGGAGCGGATACGCAGTATTTT
>-|once|TRBV4-2|TRBJ2-7
CASSQDLRTGTTYEQYF
TGTGCCAGCAGCCAAGATCTACGGACAGGGACTACCTACGAGCAGTACTTC
>-|-|TRBV27|TRBJ2-5
CASSPRPIGQGATQYF
TGTGCCAGCAGTCCGCGCCCTATTGGGCAAGGGGCGACCCAGTACTTC
>-|-|TRBV11-2|TRBJ2-1
CASSLGIRRVDEQFF
TGTGCCAGCAGCTTAGGGATCCGCAGGGTGGATGAGCAGTTCTTC
>TRBD1|-|TRBV10-3|TRBJ2-7
CAISSGQGSYEQYF
TGTGCCATCAGTTCCGGACAGGGCTCCTACGAGCAGTACTTC
>-|-|TRBV7-2|TRBJ1-5
CASSLHRPPRTQPQHF
TGTGCCAGCAGCTTACACCGCCCCCCTCGTACTCAGCCCCAGCATTTT
>-|-|TRBV13|TRBJ1-2
CASSFAHQNYGYTF
TGTGCCAGCAGCTTTGCGCACCAGAACTATGGCTACACCTTC
>-|-|TRBV14|TRBJ1-6
CASSHRGQYNSPLHF
TGTGCCAGCAGCCACAGGGGACAATATAATTCACCCCTCCACTTT
>TRBD1|few|TRBV5-1|TRBJ1-1
CASSSLTGSDTEAFF
TGCGCCAGCAGCTCGCTGACAGGGAGCGACACTGAAGCTTTCTTT
>TRBD1|-|TRBV5-4|TRBJ2-7
CASSTPQGASHEQYF
TGTGCCAGCAGCACTCCACAGGGGGCGAGTCACGAGCAGTACTTC
>-|-|TRBV9|TRBJ2-2
CASSPLLTGELFF
TGTGCCAGCAGCCCCCTGCTCACCGGGGAGCTGTTTTTT
>-|-|TRBV7-9|TRBJ2-3
CASSLGLDGAYF
TGTGCCAGCAGCTTAGGACTAGATGGGGCGTATTTT
>TRBD1|-|TRBV2|TRBJ2-1
CASSEGTGYNEQFF
TGTGCCAGCAGTGAAGGGACAGGCTACAATGAGCAGTTCTTC
>TRBD1|-|TRBV29-1|TRBJ1-1
CSVRPGGENTEAFF
TGCAGCGTTCGGCCAGGGGGCGAGAACACTGAAGCTTTCTTT
>TRBD1|-|TRBV9|TRBJ2-1
CASSEGSGQGLNEQFF
TGTGCCAGCAGCGAGGGCTCGGGACAGGGGCTCAATGAGCAGTTCTTC
>-|-|TRBV23-1|TRBJ2-2
CASRRHWGGELFF
TGCGCCAGCAGGCGACACTGGGGCGGGGAGCTGTTTTTT
>TRBD1|-|TRBV28|TRBJ1-6
CASSGTVTPLHF
TGTGCCAGCAGTGGGACAGTTACACCCCTCCACTTT
>-|once|TRBV11-2|TRBJ1-1
CASSLTGSNTEAFF
TGTGCCAGCAGCCTCACAGGGTCGAACACTGAAGCTTTCTTT
>-|-|TRBV25-1|TRBJ2-1
CASSEQGWEQFF
TGTGCCAGCAGTGAACAGGGCTGGGAGCAGTTCTTC
>TRBD1|-|TRBV30|TRBJ1-5
CAWGIGQDNQPQHF
TGTGCCTGGGGGATTGGACAGGACAATCAGCCCCAGCATTTT
>-|-|TRBV19|TRBJ1-1
CASSIDLTEAFF
TGTGCCAGTAGTATAGATCTGACTGAAGCTTTCTTT
>-|-|TRBV25-1|TRBJ1-2
CASSDLVWGGGYTF
TGTGCCAGCAGTGACCTGGTGTGGGGGGGTGGCTACACCTTC
>TRBD1|-|TRBV30|TRBJ1-5
CAWSAQGQGGNQPQHF
TGTGCCTGGAGTGCCCAGGGACAGGGAGGAAATCAGCCCCAGCATTTT
>-|-|TRBV6-1|TRBJ2-7
CASRDGQHYEQYF
TGTGCCAGCAGAGACGGACAGCACTACGAGCAGTACTTC
>-|-|TRBV27|TRBJ1-5
CASSYIGSDLYSNQPQHF
TGTGCCAGCTCCTACATAGGGTCCGACCTTTATAGCAATCAGCCCCAGCATTTT
>-|-|TRBV5-1|TRBJ2-3
CASSLMSTSTDTQYF
TGCGCCAGCAGCTTGATGTCAACTAGCACAGATACGCAGTATTTT
>TRBD2|-|TRBV7-9|TRBJ2-7
CASSSGGPYEQYF
TGTGCCAGCAGCTCGGGGGGACCCTACGAGCAGTACTTC
>-|-|TRBV7-2|TRBJ1-2
CASSELRGSGDYGYTF
TGTGCCAGCAGCGAACTCCGGGGGAGCGGCGACTATGGCTACACCTTC
>-|once|TRBV19|TRBJ2-1
CASKGQAFSYNEQFF
TGTGCCAGTAAGGGGCAGGCGTTTTCCTACAATGAGCAGTTCTTC
>TRBD2|-|TRBV7-9|TRBJ2-3
CASRRAGEADTQYF
TGTGCCAGCAGACGAGCGGGAGAGGCGGATACGCAGTATTTT
>-|few|TRBV25-1|TRBJ2-5
CAAAGETQYF
TGTGCCGCGGCGGGGGAGACCCAGTACTTC
>TRBD2|-|TRBV28|TRBJ2-3
CASSYGLAGGTDTQYF
TGTGCCAGCAGTTACGGACTAGCGGGGGGCACAGATACGCAGTATTTT
>-|-|TRBV11-2|TRBJ2-1
CASTVLSGSAYNEQFF
TGTGCCAGCACCGTTTTATCCGGGAGCGCCTACAATGAGCAGTTCTTC
>TRBD1|-|TRBV2|TRBJ1-5
CARQGDGNQPQHF
TGTGCCCGACAGGGGGATGGCAATCAGCCCCAGCATTTT
>-|-|TRBV9|TRBJ1-2
CASSVNDYGYTF
TGTGCCAGCAGCGTAAACGACTATGGCTACACCTTC
>-|-|TRBV5-7|TRBJ2-1
CASGTERSYNEQFF
TGTGCCAGCGGTACAGAGAGGTCCTACAATGAGCAGTTCTTC
>-|-|TRBV11-2|TRBJ1-1
CASSSDRRAFF
TGTGCCAGCAGTAGTGACCGGAGAGCTTTCTTT
>-|-|TRBV10-3|TRBJ2-1
CAISESNPPRGIF
TGTGCCATCAGTGAGTCGAACCCCCCACGCGGGATCTTC
>TRBD2|-|TRBV7-3|TRBJ2-7
CARIAGGPTYEQYF
TGTGCCAGGATAGCGGGAGGGCCCACCTACGAGCAGTACTTC
>TRBD1|few|TRBV19|TRBJ1-6
CASRPGGRNSPLHF
TGTGCCAGTAGACCAGGGGGACGCAATTCACCCCTCCACTTT
>-|once|TRBV27|TRBJ1-5
CASSFDRNQPQHF
TGTGCCAGCAGTTTCGACAGGAATCAGCCCCAGCATTTT
>-|-|TRBV14|TRBJ1-1
CASSQDGGRDTEAFF
TGTGCCAGCAGCCAAGATGGGGGGAGGGACACTGAAGCTTTCTTT
>-|-|TRBV11-1|TRBJ2-6
CASHSAGANVLTF
TGTGCCAGCCACAGCGCTGGGGCCAACGTCCTGACTTTC
>-|-|TRBV4-1|TRBJ2-7
CASSQAAQGFEGSEQYF
TGCGCCAGCAGCCAAGCGGCACAGGGTTTCGAGGGTAGCGAGCAGTACTTC
>TRBD2|-|TRBV5-1|TRBJ2-3
CASSGGSGRTDTQYF
TGCGCCAGCAGCGGTGGAAGCGGGAGGACAGATACGCAGTATTTT
>-|-|TRBV10-3|TRBJ2-5
CAISESIFAKTQYF
TGTGCCATCAGTGAGTCTATCTTTGCCAAGACCCAGTACTTC
>-|-|TRBV11-2|TRBJ2-7
CASSFERPYEQYF
TGTGCCAGCAGCTTCGAGCGACCCTACGAGCAGTACTTC
>-|-|TRBV27|TRBJ1-1
CASSFKETRRAFF
TGTGCCAGCAGTTTCAAAGAGACGAGGCGCGCTTTCTTT
>-|-|TRBV5-1|TRBJ2-1
CASSLTRGLNNEQFF
TGCGCCAGCAGCCTGACTAGAGGGTTGAACAATGAGCAGTTCTTC
>TRBD1|-|TRBV27|TRBJ1-1
CASRGQGLTEAFF
TGTGCCAGCAGAGGACAGGGTTTAACTGAAGCTTTCTTT
>-|-|TRBV9|TRBJ2-2
CASSPHTGELFF
TGTGCCAGCAGCCCCCACACCGGGGAGCTGTTTTTT
>TRBD1|-|TRBV5-3|TRBJ1-2
CARSPEIDRVGYTF
TGTGCCAGAAGCCCGGAGATCGACAGGGTCGGCTACACCTTC